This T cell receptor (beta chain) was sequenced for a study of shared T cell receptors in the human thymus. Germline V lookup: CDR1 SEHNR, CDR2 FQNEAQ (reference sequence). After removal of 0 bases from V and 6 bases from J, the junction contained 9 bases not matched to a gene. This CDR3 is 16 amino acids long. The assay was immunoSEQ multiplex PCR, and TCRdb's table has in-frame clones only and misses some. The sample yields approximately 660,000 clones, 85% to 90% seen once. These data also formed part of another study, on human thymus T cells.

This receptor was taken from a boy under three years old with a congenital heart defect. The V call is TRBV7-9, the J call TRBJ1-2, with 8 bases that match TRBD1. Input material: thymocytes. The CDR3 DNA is TGTGCCAGCAGCTTAGCAACCCCGGGACAGGAAAATGGCTACACCTTC. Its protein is CASSLATPGQENGYTF.